These 15 T cell receptor beta chains came from one sample sequenced in a study of T cell clonality in common variable immunodeficiency. Study observations and caveats: Common variable immunodeficiency TCR beta sequences reportedly had fewer deletions and N-nucleotide insertions.

The antigens these receptors bind are not known. Using immunoSEQ multiplex PCR, the repertoire was profiled, and TCRdb retains in-frame clones only, with some absent. The repertoire yields about 32,000 clones, none seen only once; the top ten contain roughly 5.4%. Sequencing was done on a sample of peripheral blood mononuclear cells. These TCRs come from a human donor with common variable immunodeficiency.

This clone was seen ten or more times. The CDR3 goes on 3 residues after the read ends, and that part is filled in from the germline J gene. The rearrangement links TRBV20-1 to TRBJ2-5; D may be TRBD2 (6 bases). V was pared by 5 bases and J by 5 bases, with 9 bases between. Germline CDR1 reads DFQATT; CDR2 reads SNEGSKA (reference sequence). CDR3 size: 11 residues. The CDR3: CSARDWETQYF. The sequenced part of the CDR3 DNA is TGCAGTGCTCGGGACTGGGAGACC.

Regarding this clone: The read comes to an end 3 residues before the CDR3 does, leaving the germline J gene to fill in the end. The rearrangement links TRBV7-2 to TRBJ1-2, with 7 nucleotides matching TRBD1. From germline, CDR1 is SGHTA and CDR2 FQGNSA. The CDR3 length is 15 residues. V gave up 2 bases and J gave up 4 bases; unmatched junction bases: 7. This chain's CDR3 is CASSLRGLVSYGYTF. The covered CDR3 bases are TGTGCCAGCAGCTTAAGGGGGCTAGTCAGCTATGGC.

This clone was observed many times. Read coverage stops 3 residues before the CDR3 terminus; the germline J gene supplies the remainder. V is TRBV5-1 and J is TRBJ2-3; 7 positions match TRBD1. Trimming cost V 4 bases and J 6 bases; bases outside gene matches: 5. Germline CDR1 and CDR2: SGHRS and YFSETQ. This CDR3 region has 13 residues. CDR3 loop: CASSTQGTDTQYF. Incomplete CDR3 DNA: TGCGCCAGCAGCACACAGGGGACGGATACG. Variable domain in full (rest from reference TRBV5-1 and TRBJ2-3): KAGVTQTPRYLIKTRGQQVTLSCSPISGHRSVSWYQQTPGQGLQFLFEYFSETQRNKGNFPGRFSGRQFSNSRSEMNVSTLELGDSALYLCASSTQGTDTQYFGPGTRLTVL.

This clone was detected many times. The sequence runs out 3 residues before the end of the CDR3; the remainder is reconstructed from the germline J gene. This same CDR3 is encoded by further DNA sequences in the sample. The V and J genes are TRBV7-6 and TRBJ2-7; 8 nucleotides match TRBD2. Germline CDR1 and CDR2: SGHVS and FNYEAQ. The J segment lost 2 bases and the V segment lost 1 base, leaving 4 bases of the junction unmatched. There are 15 residues in the CDR3. CDR3 loop: CASSLGTGGTYEQYF. Incomplete CDR3 DNA: TGTGCCAGCAGCTTAGGGACGGGGGGGACCTACGAG.

This clone was detected many times. The read terminates 3 residues before the CDR3 end, so the remaining end is supplied by the germline J gene. The rearrangement links TRBV2 to TRBJ1-6, with D possibly being TRBD1 (6 bases). CDR3 size: 15 residues. Germline V gene sequence: CDR1 SNHLY, CDR2 FYNNEI. V was trimmed by 6 bases and J by 3 bases, leaving 12 bases between them. This CDR3 reads CASREQGIYNSPLHF. The CDR3 bases that were read are TGTGCCAGCAGGGAACAGGGAATCTATAATTCACCC.

This clone was seen at least ten times. The read is 3 residues too short to cover the CDR3 end, so that end is filled in from the germline J gene. The chain employs TRBV7-2 and TRBJ2-7; D unclear. The CDR3 covers 14 residues. Germline values: CDR1 SGHTA, CDR2 FQGNSA. V dropped 1 base and J dropped 2 bases, with 9 bases sitting between them. The part of the CDR3 DNA that was read is TGTGCCAGCAGCTTAGAAGTAGTGGCCTACGAG. Translation gives CASSLEVVAYE. In full, the CDR3 is CASSLEVVAYEQYF.

The covered CDR3 bases are TGTGCCAGCAGCCGAGGGGGCAGCTCCTACGAG. As protein: CASSRGGSSYE. The whole CDR3 reads CASSRGGSSYEQYF. The chain has TRBV7-2 and TRBJ2-7, with TRBD1 identical over 7 bases. Sequencing ends 3 residues short of the CDR3 end; the germline J gene provides the rest. The V segment lost 5 bases and the J segment 0 bases; nucleotides outside the gene matches: 4. CDR3 length: 14 amino acids. Germline V CDR1 and CDR2: SGHTA, FQGNSA.

In this sample, this clone turned up a few times. The DNA ends 3 residues before the CDR3 does, and the rest of the CDR3 is filled in from the germline J gene. The chain is built from TRBV7-2 and TRBJ1-5; D gene unclear. Germline values: CDR1 SGHTA, CDR2 FQGNSA. CDR3 length: 13 residues. Trimming cost V 1 base and J 6 bases, with 7 bases left between them. Here the CDR3 reads CASSLGAGQPQHF. CDR3 DNA (partial): TGTGCCAGCAGCTTAGGGGCGGGTCAGCCC.

This clone occurred a few times. The read halts 3 residues ahead of the CDR3 end, with the missing end drawn from the germline J gene. This chain uses TRBV19 with TRBJ1-1; 8 bases line up with TRBD1. The CDR3 is 16 amino acids. Germline V gene data show CDR1 as LNHDA and CDR2 as SQIVND (reference sequence). J lost 5 bases, V lost 4 bases, and 12 bases had no gene match. CDR3 bases read: TGTGCCAGTAGTAGTCCCCCAGGGGGCGGTGGGACTGAA. It encodes CASSSPPGGGGTE. The full CDR3 is CASSSPPGGGGTEAFF. The variable domain in full, with the rest retrieved from reference TRBV19 and TRBJ1-1, is DGGITQSPKYLFRKEGQNVTLSCEQNLNHDAMYWYRQDPGQGLRLIYYSQIVNDFQKGDIAEGYSVSREKKESFPLTVTSAQKNPTAFYLCASSSPPGGGGTEAFFGQGTRLTVV.

This clone was observed a handful of times. The read terminates 3 residues ahead of where the CDR3 ends, so the germline J gene completes it. The V gene is TRBV7-7, the J gene TRBJ2-7; 13 nucleotides match TRBD2. The V gene's germline CDR1 is SSHAT and CDR2 FNYEAQ (reference sequence). V lost 1 base, J lost 6 bases, and 3 bases stayed unmatched. CDR3 length: 15 amino acids. The CDR3 here is CASSLEGTSGAEQYF. The part of the CDR3 DNA that was read is TGTGCCAGCAGCTTAGAGGGGACTAGCGGGGCCGAG.

In regard to this clone: The CDR3 end falls 3 residues outside the read, so it is completed with the germline J gene. The rearrangement links TRBV18 to TRBJ2-1, with a possible D match to TRBD2 (5 bases). This CDR3 is 15 amino acids long. V gave up 8 bases and J gave up 9 bases, with 23 bases separating them. CDR1 KGHSH and CDR2 LQKENI come from the germline V gene. CDR3 sequence: CASSGGRPTSSEQFF. The sequenced CDR3 bases are TGTGCCAGCAGCGGAGGACGACCGACATCTAGTGAG.

The sample holds many counts of this clone. The read falls 3 residues short of the CDR3 end, and the missing part is taken from the germline J gene. J is TRBJ1-2 and V is TRBV30; no reliable D call. CDR3 length: 13 amino acids. CDR1 and CDR2 from the germline V gene are GTSNPN and SVGIG (reference sequence). The part of the CDR3 DNA that was read is TGTGCCTGGAGTTCCCCACCGGACTTCGGC. Amino acids: CAWSSPPDFG. The full CDR3 protein is CAWSSPPDFGYTF.

Comment on this clone: The read ends 3 residues shy of where the CDR3 ends; the end is completed using the germline J gene. V gene TRBV2 combines with J gene TRBJ1-2; D not resolved. This CDR3 is 16 amino acids long. Germline CDR1 is SNHLY and CDR2 is FYNNEI. V lost 4 bases, J lost 0 bases, and 15 bases lay in between. CDR3 in amino acids: CASSVYSTLANYGYTF. Incomplete CDR3 DNA: TGTGCCAGCAGTGTGTATAGCACACTCGCTAACTATGGC.

Points on this clone: The sequenced fragment ends 3 residues before the CDR3 boundary, so the rest is inferred from the germline J gene. The genes are TRBV30 and TRBJ2-6; no clear D gene. The V gene's germline CDR1 is GTSNPN and CDR2 SVGIG (reference sequence). The CDR3 spans 15 residues. The V end was cut by 5 bases, the J end by 0 bases, with 11 bases between. The CDR3 DNA, read in part, is TGTGCCTGGGGGCATGGATTCTCTGGGGCCAACGTC. This translates into CAWGHGFSGANV. The complete CDR3 sequence is CAWGHGFSGANVLTF.

Ten or more counts support this clone. With the read ending 3 residues before the CDR3 end, the germline J gene is used to fill in that end. J is TRBJ2-7 and V is TRBV20-1; 11 positions match TRBD1. J was trimmed by 1 base and V by 5 bases; bases with no gene match: 4. The length of the CDR3 is 14 residues. Germline CDR1 is DFQATT and CDR2 is SNEGSKA (reference sequence). CDR3 DNA, as far as it was read: TGCAGTGCTGGGGGGACAGGGGGTTCCTACGAG. Its translation: CSAGGTGGSYE. In full, the CDR3 reads CSAGGTGGSYEQYF.